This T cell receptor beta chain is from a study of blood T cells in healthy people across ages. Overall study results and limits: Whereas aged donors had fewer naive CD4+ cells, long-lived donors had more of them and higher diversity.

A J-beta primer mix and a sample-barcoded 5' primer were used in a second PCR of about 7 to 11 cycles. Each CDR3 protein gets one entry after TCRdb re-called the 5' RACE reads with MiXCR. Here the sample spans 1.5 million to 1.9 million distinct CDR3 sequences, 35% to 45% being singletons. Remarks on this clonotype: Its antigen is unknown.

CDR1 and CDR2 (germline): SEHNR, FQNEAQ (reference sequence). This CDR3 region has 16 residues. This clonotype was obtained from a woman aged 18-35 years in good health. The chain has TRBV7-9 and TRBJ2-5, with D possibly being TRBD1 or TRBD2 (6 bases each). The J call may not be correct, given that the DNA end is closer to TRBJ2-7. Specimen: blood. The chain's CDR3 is CASFGPVEGGSYEQYF. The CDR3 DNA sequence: TGTGCCAGCTTCGGCCCTGTAGAGGGGGGCTCCTACGAGCAGTACTTC.